This is a list of T cell receptor beta chains from one sample in a study of neoadjuvant anti-PD-1 for oral cavity cancer. Sequencing used immunoSEQ multiplex PCR; TCRdb keeps in-frame clones, though not all of them. The table includes some 15,000 clones, under 40% detected once. The sample was tumor tissue, taken after nivolumab (anti-PD-1) treatment. These receptors came from a person aged 35-79 years with oral cavity squamous cell carcinoma. The CDR3 runs from the conserved cysteine through the conserved F or W. A D gene is named only where the DNA matches it firmly. Clone size is stated in some rows and not others, as once, few, many or a class when expanded.

>.|TRBJ1-4|.|TRBV5-1
CASTPDGATNEKLFF
TGCGCCAGTACCCCTGACGGGGCAACTAATGAAAAACTGTTTTTT
>few|TRBJ2-3|.|TRBV10-2
CASSEQGRDTQYF
TGCGCCAGCAGTGAGCAGGGGAGAGATACGCAGTATTTT
>.|TRBJ2-3|TRBD1|TRBV27
CASSFDGQGPIDTQYF
TGTGCCAGCAGTTTCGACGGACAGGGGCCCATTGATACGCAGTATTTT
>.|TRBJ2-5|.|TRBV5-6
CASSPNPMETQYF
TGTGCCAGCAGCCCAAACCCAATGGAGACCCAGTACTTC
>medium-sized|TRBJ1-6|TRBD1|TRBV10-2
CASSDPGTVVNSPLHF
TGCGCCAGCAGTGACCCCGGGACAGTTGTAAATTCACCCCTCCACTTT
>few|TRBJ2-1|.|TRBV6-1
CASSLVSEQFF
TGTGCCAGCAGTCTCGTTAGTGAGCAGTTCTTC
>.|TRBJ2-7|.|TRBV18
CASSPFSREQYF
TGTGCCAGCTCACCCTTTAGCCGGGAGCAGTACTTC
>.|TRBJ2-7|TRBD1|TRBV6-6
CATYSSGTAIYEQYF
TGTGCCACCTACTCCTCCGGGACAGCAATCTACGAGCAGTACTTC
>.|TRBJ2-6|.|TRBV6-1
CASSEALSGANVLTF
TGTGCCAGCAGTGAAGCGCTTTCTGGGGCCAACGTCCTGACTTTC
>few|TRBJ1-5|.|TRBV6-1
CASSITATQDQPQHF
TGTGCCAGCAGTATTACTGCCACACAGGATCAGCCCCAGCATTTT
>.|TRBJ1-3|.|TRBV11-2
CASSLLAGNSGNTIYF
TGTGCCAGCAGCTTACTCGCAGGGAACTCTGGAAACACCATATATTTT